The 15 T cell receptor beta chains below come from one sample, sequenced in a study of CD8+CD57+ T cells in acquired aplastic anemia. Sequencing was done on patients that had shown CD8+CD57+ cell expansion by flow cytometry. It was genomic DNA that served as the template for profiling TCR beta VDJ and CDR3. Via MiXCR, TCRdb re-called the reads, giving one row per CDR3 protein. This table holds hundreds of thousands of distinct CDR3 sequences, over 25% found once. The sequenced sample was sorted CD4+, CD8+, or CD8+CD57+ T cells (not recorded which) from PBMCs. These receptors were obtained from a human donor with aplastic anemia.

In its sample, this clonotype was seen many times. This chain connects TRBV15 to TRBJ2-1; D might be TRBD1 (6 bases). V was shortened by 7 bases and J by 1 base, with 20 bases between the two germline ends. The CDR3 is made up of 17 amino acids. The germline CDR1 and CDR2 sequences are LNHNV and YYDKDF (reference sequence). Here the CDR3 reads CATTDLVNRASYNEQFF. CDR3 DNA sequence: TGTGCCACCACCGACCTCGTTAACAGGGCATCCTACAATGAGCAGTTCTTC.

This CDR3 is CASSLAPPRIAGVTGELFF. CDR3 nucleotide sequence: TGTGCCAGCAGCTTAGCCCCCCCCCGGATAGCGGGGGTCACCGGGGAGCTGTTTTTT. The J gene is TRBJ2-2, the V gene TRBV7-6; 9 bases align to TRBD2. The CDR3 consists of 19 residues. CDR1 is SGHVS, CDR2 FNYEAQ, per germline. The V segment lost 0 bases and the J segment 4 bases; nucleotides outside the gene matches: 12.

The rearrangement links TRBV12-3 or TRBV12-4 to TRBJ2-5; TRBD2 might be the D (6 bases). The CDR3 spans 15 residues. V shed 4 bases and J shed 5 bases, with 17 bases lying between them. The CDR3 loop reads CASSYHLGGDETQYF. The DNA for the CDR3 is TGTGCCAGCAGTTATCACCTCGGGGGAGATGAGACCCAGTACTTC.

This clonotype was recorded at least ten times. This chain connects TRBV25-1 to TRBJ1-2, with a possible D match to TRBD1 (6 bases). This CDR3 comprises 13 residues. From germline, CDR1 is MGHDK and CDR2 SYGVNS. The V end lost 5 bases, the J end lost 6 bases, and 13 bases lay between the germline ends. The CDR3 loop reads CASSSNRADGYTF. CDR3 DNA: TGTGCCAGCAGTTCCAACAGGGCTGATGGCTACACCTTC.

This clonotype has at least ten counts. V and J are TRBV7-2 and TRBJ1-5, with unresolved D. The CDR3 consists of 14 residues. CDR1 is SGHTA and CDR2 is FQGNSA in the germline V gene. Trimming removed 7 bases from V and 5 bases from J, with 15 bases in between. The CDR3 sequence is CASTQWAGDQPQHF. Written as DNA, the CDR3 is TGTGCCAGCACCCAGTGGGCGGGAGATCAGCCCCAGCATTTT.

As to this clonotype: This may be a read error, as it is one base from a much larger clone. J is TRBJ2-7 and V is TRBV2, with D perhaps matching TRBD1 (6 bases). The CDR3 contains 16 residues. Germline loops: CDR1 SNHLY, CDR2 FYNNEI. Trimming removed 3 bases from V and 3 bases from J, with 18 bases in between. The CDR3 here is CASSDPVVGGNYEQYF. CDR3 nucleotides: TGTGCCAGCAGTGATCCCGTGGTAGGGGGAAACTACGAGCAGTACTTC. Filled out from reference TRBV2 and TRBJ2-7, the complete variable domain reads EPEVTQTPSHQVTQMGQEVILRCVPISNHLYFYWYRQILGQKVEFLVSFYNNEISEKSEIFDDQFSVERPDGSNFTLKIRSTKLEDSAMYFCASSDPVVGGNYEQYFGPGTRLTVT.

This sequence joins TRBV24-1 and TRBJ2-5; TRBD2 is a possible D gene (5 bases). The CDR3 has 14 residues. From germline, CDR1 is KGHDR and CDR2 SFDVKD. Here the CDR3 DNA reads TGTGCTAGAGATATTACCGGGGTAGGGGAGACCCAGTACTTC. Protein: CARDITGVGETQYF.

Many counts were recorded for this clonotype. This chain uses TRBV20-1 with TRBJ1-2; D perhaps matches TRBD1 (5 bases). The CDR3 has 15 amino acids. V was shortened by 0 bases and J by 8 bases, with 19 bases between the two germline ends. In germline, CDR1 is DFQATT, CDR2 SNEGSKA (reference sequence). The CDR3 DNA reads TGCAGTGCTAGAGATGTAGGGGCGGAGAGAGGAGGCTACACCTTC. It yields the protein CSARDVGAERGGYTF.

The V gene is TRBV19, the J gene TRBJ1-5; D is ambiguous. Germline assignment: CDR1 LNHDA and CDR2 SQIVND (reference sequence). The CDR3 is 14 residues long. Trimming removed 8 bases from V and 4 bases from J, with 15 bases in between. The CDR3 nucleotides are TGTGCCAGTCGATTCGGACGGCCAAATCAGCCCCAGCATTTT. This codes for CASRFGRPNQPQHF.

This clonotype was recorded many times. This rearrangement joins TRBV19 to TRBJ1-2, with 8 bases that match TRBD1. Germline CDR1 is LNHDA and CDR2 is SQIVND (reference sequence). V shed 6 bases and J 9 bases; nucleotides not matched to a gene: 9. This CDR3 region has 13 residues. This CDR3 is CASSRDRGERYTF. CDR3 DNA sequence: TGTGCCAGTAGCCGTGACAGGGGTGAACGCTACACCTTC.

The gene calls are TRBV2 and TRBJ1-4; the D is unclear. CDR3 length equals 15 residues. V lost 2 bases to trimming and J lost 7 bases, with 14 bases between them. Germline loops: CDR1 SNHLY, CDR2 FYNNEI. Here the CDR3 reads CASSETLGRSEKLFF. The CDR3 region has the DNA TGTGCCAGCAGTGAAACATTGGGAAGAAGTGAAAAACTGTTTTTT.

J is TRBJ2-1 and V is TRBV5-6; 11 bases align to TRBD2. The CDR3 is 16 amino acids. J lost 8 bases, V lost 3 bases, and 10 bases had no gene match. Germline CDR1 reads SGHDT; CDR2 reads YYEEEE. The CDR3, as DNA: TGTGCCAGCAGCTCTTCAATAGTAGCGGGGGGGTATGAGCAGTTCTTC. As protein: CASSSSIVAGGYEQFF.

This chain joins TRBV11-2 and TRBJ1-1, with D possibly matching TRBD1 (5 bases). V lost 3 bases, J lost 0 bases, and 14 bases lay in between. Per germline, CDR1 SGHAT and CDR2 FQNNGV. CDR3 length: 16 amino acids. In DNA form, the CDR3 reads TGTGCCAGCAGCTTCAAAAGGGGAGGATTGAACACTGAAGCTTTCTTT. Translated, it gives CASSFKRGGLNTEAFF.

This clonotype was observed a handful of times. This chain connects TRBV4-3 to TRBJ1-4; D perhaps matches TRBD1 (5 bases). Germline V gives CDR1 LGHNA, CDR2 YSLEER. The V end lost 0 bases, the J end lost 7 bases, and 18 bases lay between the germline ends. This CDR3 contains 17 residues. Here the CDR3 DNA reads TGCGCCAGCAGCCAAGACGCCAACTCAGGGTATTTTGAAAAACTGTTTTTT. It codes for CASSQDANSGYFEKLFF.

This sequence joins TRBV20-1 and TRBJ1-2, with 12 bases aligning to TRBD1. CDR3 length equals 16 residues. V shed 6 bases and J 3 bases; nucleotides not matched to a gene: 11. Germline CDR1 reads DFQATT; CDR2 reads SNEGSKA (reference sequence). In nucleotides, the CDR3 is TGCAGTGCCCGGGGCGGGACAGGGGGCGATGACTATGGCTACACCTTC. Translating it yields CSARGGTGGDDYGYTF.